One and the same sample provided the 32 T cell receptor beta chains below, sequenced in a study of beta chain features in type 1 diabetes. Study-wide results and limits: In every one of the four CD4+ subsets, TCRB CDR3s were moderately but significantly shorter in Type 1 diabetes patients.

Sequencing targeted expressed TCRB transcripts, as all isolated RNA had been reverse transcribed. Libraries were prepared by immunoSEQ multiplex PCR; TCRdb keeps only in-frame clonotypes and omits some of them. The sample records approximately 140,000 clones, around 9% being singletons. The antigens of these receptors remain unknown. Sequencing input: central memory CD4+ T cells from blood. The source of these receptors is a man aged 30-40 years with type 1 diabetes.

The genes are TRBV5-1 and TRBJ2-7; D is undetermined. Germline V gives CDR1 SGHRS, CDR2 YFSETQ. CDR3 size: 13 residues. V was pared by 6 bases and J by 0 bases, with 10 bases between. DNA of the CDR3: TGCGCCAGCAAAGAGGCGGCCTCCTACGAGCAGTACTTC. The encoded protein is CASKEAASYEQYF.

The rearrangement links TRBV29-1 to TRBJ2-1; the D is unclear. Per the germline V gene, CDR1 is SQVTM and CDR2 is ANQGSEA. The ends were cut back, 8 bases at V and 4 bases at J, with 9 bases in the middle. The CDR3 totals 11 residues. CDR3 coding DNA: TGCAGCTGTAGAGCGTACAATGAGCAGTTCTTC. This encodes CSCRAYNEQFF.

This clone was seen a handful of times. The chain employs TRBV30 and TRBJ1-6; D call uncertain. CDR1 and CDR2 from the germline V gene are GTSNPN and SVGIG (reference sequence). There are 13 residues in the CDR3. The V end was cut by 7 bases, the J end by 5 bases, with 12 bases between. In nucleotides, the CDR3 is TGTGCCTCCGGATTGCAGGATAATTCACCCCTCCACTTT. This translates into CASGLQDNSPLHF. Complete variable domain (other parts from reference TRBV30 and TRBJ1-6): SQTIHQWPATLVQPVGSPLSLECTVEGTSNPNLYWYRQAAGRGLQLLFYSVGIGQISSEVPQNLSASRPQDRQFILSSKKLLLSDSGFYLCASGLQDNSPLHFGNGTRLTVT.

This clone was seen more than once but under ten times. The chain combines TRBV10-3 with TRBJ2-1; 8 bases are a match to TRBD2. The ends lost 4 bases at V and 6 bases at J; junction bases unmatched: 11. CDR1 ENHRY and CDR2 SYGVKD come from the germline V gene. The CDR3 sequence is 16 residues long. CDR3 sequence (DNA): TGTGCCATCAGTGCCGGGACTAGGGGTGGAGGCAATGAGCAGTTCTTC. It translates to CAISAGTRGGGNEQFF.

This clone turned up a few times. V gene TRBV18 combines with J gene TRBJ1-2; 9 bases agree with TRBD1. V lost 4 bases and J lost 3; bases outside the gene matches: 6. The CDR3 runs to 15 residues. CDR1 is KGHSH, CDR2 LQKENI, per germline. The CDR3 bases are TGTGCCAGCTCACTATACAGGGGGCCTGACTATGGCTACACCTTC. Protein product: CASSLYRGPDYGYTF.

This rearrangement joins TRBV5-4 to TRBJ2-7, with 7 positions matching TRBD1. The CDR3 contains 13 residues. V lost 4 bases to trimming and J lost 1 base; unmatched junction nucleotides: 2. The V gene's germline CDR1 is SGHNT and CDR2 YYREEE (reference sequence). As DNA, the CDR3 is TGTGCCAGCAGCCCGGGACAGTCCTACGAGCAGTACTTC. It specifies CASSPGQSYEQYF.

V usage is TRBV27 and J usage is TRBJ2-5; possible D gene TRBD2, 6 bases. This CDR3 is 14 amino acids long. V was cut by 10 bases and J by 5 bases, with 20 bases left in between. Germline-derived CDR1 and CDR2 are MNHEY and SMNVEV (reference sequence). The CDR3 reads CATSRVGGLETQYF. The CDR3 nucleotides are TGTGCCACTTCACGGGTGGGGGGATTGGAGACCCAGTACTTC.

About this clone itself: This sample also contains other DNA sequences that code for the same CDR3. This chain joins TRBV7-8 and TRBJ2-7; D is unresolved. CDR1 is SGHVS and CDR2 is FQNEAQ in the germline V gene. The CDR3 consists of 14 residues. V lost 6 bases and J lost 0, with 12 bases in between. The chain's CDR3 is CASSLDTSSYEQYF. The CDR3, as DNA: TGTGCCAGCAGTCTCGATACGAGCTCCTACGAGCAGTACTTC.

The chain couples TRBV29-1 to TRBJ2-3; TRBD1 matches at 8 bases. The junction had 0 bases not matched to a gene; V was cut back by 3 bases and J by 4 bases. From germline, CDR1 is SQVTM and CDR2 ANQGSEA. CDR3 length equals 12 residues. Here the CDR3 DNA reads TGCAGCGTTGAGGACAGGGCAGATACGCAGTATTTT. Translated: CSVEDRADTQYF.

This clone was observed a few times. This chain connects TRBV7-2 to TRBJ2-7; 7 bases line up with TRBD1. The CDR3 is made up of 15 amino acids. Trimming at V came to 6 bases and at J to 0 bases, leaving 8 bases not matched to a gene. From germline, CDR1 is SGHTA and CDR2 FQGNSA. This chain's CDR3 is CASRKEGASSYEQYF. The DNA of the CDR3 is TGTGCCAGCAGAAAAGAGGGGGCGAGCTCCTACGAGCAGTACTTC.

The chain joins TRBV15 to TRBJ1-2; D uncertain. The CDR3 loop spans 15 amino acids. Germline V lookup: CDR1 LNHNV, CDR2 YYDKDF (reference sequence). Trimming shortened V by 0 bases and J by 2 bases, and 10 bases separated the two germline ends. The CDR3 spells CATSRDNGINYGYTF. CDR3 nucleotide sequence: TGTGCCACCAGCAGAGATAACGGTATCAACTATGGCTACACCTTC.

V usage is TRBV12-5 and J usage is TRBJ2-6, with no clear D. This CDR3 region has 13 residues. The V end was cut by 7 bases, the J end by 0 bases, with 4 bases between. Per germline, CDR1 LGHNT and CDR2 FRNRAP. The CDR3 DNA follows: TGTGCTAGTGCCTTCTCTGGGGCCAACGTCCTGACTTTC. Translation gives CASAFSGANVLTF.

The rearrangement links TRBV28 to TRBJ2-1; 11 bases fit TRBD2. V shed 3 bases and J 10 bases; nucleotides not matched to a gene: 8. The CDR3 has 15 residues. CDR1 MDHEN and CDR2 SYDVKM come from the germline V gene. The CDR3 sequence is CASSLRTSGRAEQFF. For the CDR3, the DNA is TGTGCCAGCAGTTTGAGGACTAGCGGGCGGGCGGAGCAGTTCTTC. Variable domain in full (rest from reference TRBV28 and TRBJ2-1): DVKVTQSSRYLVKRTGEKVFLECVQDMDHENMFWYRQDPGLGLRLIYFSYDVKMKEKGDIPEGYSVSREKKERFSLILESASTNQTSMYLCASSLRTSGRAEQFFGPGTRLTVL.

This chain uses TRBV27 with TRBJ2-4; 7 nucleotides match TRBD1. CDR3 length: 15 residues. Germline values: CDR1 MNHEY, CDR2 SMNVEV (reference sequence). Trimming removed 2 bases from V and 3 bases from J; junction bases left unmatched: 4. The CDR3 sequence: CASSLGRGHKNIQYF. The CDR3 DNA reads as TGTGCCAGCAGTTTAGGTAGGGGGCACAAAAACATTCAGTACTTC.

The CDR3 here is CASSYDRRNSPLHF. CDR3 DNA sequence: TGTGCCAGCAGTTACGACAGGAGAAATTCACCCCTCCACTTT. The rearrangement joins TRBV6-6 to TRBJ1-6; D is perhaps TRBD1 (6 bases). The length of the CDR3 is 14 residues. Germline V gives CDR1 MNHNY, CDR2 SVGAGI (reference sequence). With 2 bases removed from V and 7 bases from J, the gap between germline ends came to 9 bases.

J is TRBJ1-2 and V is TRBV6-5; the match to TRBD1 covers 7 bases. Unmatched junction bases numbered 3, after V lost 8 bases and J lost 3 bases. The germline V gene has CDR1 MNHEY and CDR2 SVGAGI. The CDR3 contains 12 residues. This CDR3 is CASGGTDYGYTF. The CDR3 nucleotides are TGTGCCAGCGGCGGGACAGACTATGGCTACACCTTC.

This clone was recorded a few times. CDR3 sequence reads: CASRNSGAIHGYTF. The DNA of the CDR3 is TGTGCCAGCAGGAATTCAGGGGCGATTCATGGCTACACCTTC. This rearrangement joins TRBV6-1 to TRBJ1-2, with D possibly being TRBD1 (6 bases). The germline V gene encodes CDR1 MNHNS and CDR2 SASEGT. V was shortened by 6 bases and J by 6 bases, with 17 bases between the two germline ends. The CDR3 runs 14 residues.

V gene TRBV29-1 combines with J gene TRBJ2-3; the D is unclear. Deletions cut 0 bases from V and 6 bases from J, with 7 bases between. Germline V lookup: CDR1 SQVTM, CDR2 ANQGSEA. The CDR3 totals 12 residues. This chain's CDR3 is CSVEERSDTQYF. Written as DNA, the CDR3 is TGCAGCGTTGAAGAGAGGTCGGATACGCAGTATTTT.

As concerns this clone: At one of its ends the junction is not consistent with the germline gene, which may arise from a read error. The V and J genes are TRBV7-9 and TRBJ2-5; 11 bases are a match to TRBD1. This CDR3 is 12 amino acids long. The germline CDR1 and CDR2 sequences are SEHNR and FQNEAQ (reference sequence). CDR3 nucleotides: TGTGCCAGCAGCCAGGGCGGGGACAGGGGGAACTTC. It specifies CASSQGGDRGNF.

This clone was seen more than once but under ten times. Written as DNA, the CDR3 is TGCGCCAGCAGTGAGAACAGAGTCCTGAACACTGAAGCTTTCTTT. Translating gives CASSENRVLNTEAFF. The chain links TRBV10-2 to TRBJ1-1; D is unresolved. V was pared by 2 bases and J by 0 bases, with 10 bases between. The CDR3 contains 15 residues. Germline-derived CDR1 and CDR2 are WSHSY and SAAADI.

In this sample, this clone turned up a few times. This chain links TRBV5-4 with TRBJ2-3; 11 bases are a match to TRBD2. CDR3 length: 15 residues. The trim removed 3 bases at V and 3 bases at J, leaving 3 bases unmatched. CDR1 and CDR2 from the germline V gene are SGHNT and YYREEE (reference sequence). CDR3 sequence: CASSSGLAETDTQYF. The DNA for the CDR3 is TGTGCCAGCAGCTCGGGACTAGCGGAGACAGATACGCAGTATTTT.

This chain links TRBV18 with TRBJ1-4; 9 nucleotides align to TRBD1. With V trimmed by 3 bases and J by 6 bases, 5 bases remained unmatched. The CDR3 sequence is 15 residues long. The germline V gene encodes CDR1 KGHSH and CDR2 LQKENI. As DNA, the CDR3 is TGTGCCAGCTCACCCGGGACAGGGTCGGATGAAAAACTGTTTTTT. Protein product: CASSPGTGSDEKLFF.

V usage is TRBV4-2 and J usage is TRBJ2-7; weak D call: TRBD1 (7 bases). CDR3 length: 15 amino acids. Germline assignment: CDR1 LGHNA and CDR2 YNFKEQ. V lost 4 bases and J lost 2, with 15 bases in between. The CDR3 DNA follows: TGTGCCAGCAGCCCAGGCGGGACAGCCGCCTACGAGCAGTACTTC. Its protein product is CASSPGGTAAYEQYF.

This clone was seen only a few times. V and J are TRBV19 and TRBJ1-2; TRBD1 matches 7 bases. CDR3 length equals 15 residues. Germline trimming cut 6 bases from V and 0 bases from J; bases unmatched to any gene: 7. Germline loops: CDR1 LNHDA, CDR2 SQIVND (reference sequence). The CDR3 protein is CASRDRGQTNYGYTF. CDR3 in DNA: TGTGCCAGTAGAGACCGGGGACAGACTAACTATGGCTACACCTTC.

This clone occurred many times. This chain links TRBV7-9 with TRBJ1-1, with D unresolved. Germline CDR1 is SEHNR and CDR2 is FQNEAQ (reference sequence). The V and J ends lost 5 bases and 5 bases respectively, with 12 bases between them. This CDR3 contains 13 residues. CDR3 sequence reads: CASSGPVRTEAFF. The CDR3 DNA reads TGTGCCAGCAGCGGCCCGGTGAGGACTGAAGCTTTCTTT.

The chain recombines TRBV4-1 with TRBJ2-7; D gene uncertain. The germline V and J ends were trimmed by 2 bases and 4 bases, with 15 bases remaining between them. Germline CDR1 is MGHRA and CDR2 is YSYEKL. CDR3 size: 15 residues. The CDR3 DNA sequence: TGCGCCAGCAGCCAAAACCCTAACTCCCCTTACGAGCAGTACTTC. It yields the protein CASSQNPNSPYEQYF.

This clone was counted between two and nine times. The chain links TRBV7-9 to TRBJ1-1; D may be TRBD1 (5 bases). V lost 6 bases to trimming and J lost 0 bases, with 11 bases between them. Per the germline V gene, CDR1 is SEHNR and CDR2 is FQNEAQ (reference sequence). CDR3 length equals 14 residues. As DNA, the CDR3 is TGTGCCAGCAGGGCAGGGTTCATGAACACTGAAGCTTTCTTT. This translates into CASRAGFMNTEAFF.

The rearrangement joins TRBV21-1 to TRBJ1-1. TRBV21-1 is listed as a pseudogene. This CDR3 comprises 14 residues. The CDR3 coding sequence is TGTGCCAGCAGCCCGCGGGACTTTGGAGCTGAAGCTTTCTTT. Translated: CASSPRDFGAEAFF.

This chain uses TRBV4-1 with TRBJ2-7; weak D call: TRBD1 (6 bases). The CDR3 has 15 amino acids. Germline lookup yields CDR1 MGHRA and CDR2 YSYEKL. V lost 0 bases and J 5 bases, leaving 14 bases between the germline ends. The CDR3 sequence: CASSQDFGTRDEQYF. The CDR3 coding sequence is TGCGCCAGCAGCCAAGATTTCGGGACACGGGACGAGCAGTACTTC.

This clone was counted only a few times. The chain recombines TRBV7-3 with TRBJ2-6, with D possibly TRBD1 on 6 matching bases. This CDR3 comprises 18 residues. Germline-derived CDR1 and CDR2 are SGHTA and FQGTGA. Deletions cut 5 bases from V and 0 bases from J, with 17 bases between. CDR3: CASSQSGTSHSGANVLTF. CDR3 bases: TGTGCCAGCAGCCAATCCGGGACAAGCCACTCTGGGGCCAACGTCCTGACTTTC.

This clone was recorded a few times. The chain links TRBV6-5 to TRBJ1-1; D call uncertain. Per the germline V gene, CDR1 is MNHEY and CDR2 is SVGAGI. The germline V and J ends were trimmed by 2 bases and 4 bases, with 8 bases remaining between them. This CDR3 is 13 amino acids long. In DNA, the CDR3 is TGTGCCAGCAGTTACCCGGGGTTCACTGAAGCTTTCTTT. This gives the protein CASSYPGFTEAFF.

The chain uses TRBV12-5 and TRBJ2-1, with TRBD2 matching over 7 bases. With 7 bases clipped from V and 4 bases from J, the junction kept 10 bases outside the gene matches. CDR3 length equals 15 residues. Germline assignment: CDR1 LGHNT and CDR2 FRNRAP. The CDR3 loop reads CASALGGGMYNEQFF. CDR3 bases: TGTGCTAGTGCCTTGGGGGGGGGAATGTACAATGAGCAGTTCTTC.